The next 19 T cell receptor beta chains were all read from a single sample in a study of patients and donors after allogeneic stem cell transplantation. TCRdb fed the RT-PCR reads into MiXCR, producing one record per CDR3 protein. The sample includes approximately 160,000 distinct CDR3 sequences, over 25% of them seen just once. The sample comprised blood, either unsorted or a sorted T cell fraction (not recorded which). Receptor source: a human donor who was either an allogeneic HSCT recipient or a stem cell or donor lymphocyte infusion donor (not recorded which). It is not recorded whose cells these are; they may come from a transplant donor.

On this clonotype: An end of the junction differs from the germline gene, which may be a read error. The gene calls are TRBV6-5 and TRBJ2-5, with a weak D call TRBD2 (6 bases). The CDR3 covers 17 residues. Germline CDR1 reads MNHEY; CDR2 reads SVGAGI. CDR3 sequence: CASSYSARGLRGETQYF. CDR3 bases: TGTGCCAGCAGCTACTCCGCCCGGGGACTTCGGGGAGAGACCCAGTACTTC.

The chain is built from TRBV7-3 and TRBJ1-1, with 7 bases fitting TRBD1. The V gene's germline CDR1 is SGHTA and CDR2 FQGTGA. J lost 4 bases, V lost 5 bases, and 4 bases had no gene match. CDR3 length: 13 amino acids. In DNA, the CDR3 is TGTGCCAGCAGCCCACAGGGGTTCACTGAAGCTTTCTTT. Its translation: CASSPQGFTEAFF.

This chain links TRBV20-1 with TRBJ2-1, with D possibly being TRBD1 (6 bases). CDR3 length: 15 residues. CDR1 is DFQATT and CDR2 is SNEGSKA in the germline V gene (reference sequence). V gave up 5 bases and J gave up 4 bases, with 18 bases separating them. The CDR3 region is CSAYPLRDKYNEQFF. The CDR3 region has the DNA TGCAGTGCTTATCCACTTCGGGACAAATACAATGAGCAGTTCTTC.

This clonotype was seen many times. The chain recombines TRBV20-1 with TRBJ1-2, with D possibly being TRBD1 (5 bases). With 0 bases removed from V and 7 bases from J, the gap between germline ends came to 15 bases. Germline V gives CDR1 DFQATT, CDR2 SNEGSKA (reference sequence). The CDR3 is 14 residues long. The CDR3: CSARDMGQRGGYTF. CDR3 DNA sequence: TGCAGTGCTAGAGATATGGGGCAACGGGGTGGCTACACCTTC.

The chain is built from TRBV28 and TRBJ1-2; tentatively, D is TRBD1 (6 bases). CDR1 and CDR2 (germline): MDHEN, SYDVKM. The CDR3 covers 12 residues. The V end was cut by 8 bases, the J end by 7 bases, with 14 bases between. CDR3 nucleotides: TGTGCCAGCCGGGACACCTCCTCTGGCTACACCTTC. It codes for CASRDTSSGYTF.

This clonotype has just a few counts. The chain has TRBV28 and TRBJ2-7, with 8 nucleotides matching TRBD1. Germline loops: CDR1 MDHEN, CDR2 SYDVKM. Trimming cost V 6 bases and J 4 bases; bases outside gene matches: 5. The CDR3 extends over 13 amino acids. The CDR3 DNA reads TGTGCCAGCAGCTCCCGGGACAGGTACGAGCAGTACTTC. Translation gives CASSSRDRYEQYF. The whole variable domain, remainder taken from reference TRBV28 and TRBJ2-7, is DVKVTQSSRYLVKRTGEKVFLECVQDMDHENMFWYRQDPGLGLRLIYFSYDVKMKEKGDIPEGYSVSREKKERFSLILESASTNQTSMYLCASSSRDRYEQYFGPGTRLTVT.

V is TRBV18 and J is TRBJ2-1, with 10 nucleotides matching TRBD1. Per the germline V gene, CDR1 is KGHSH and CDR2 is LQKENI. This CDR3 spans 15 amino acids. V gave up 3 bases and J gave up 6 bases; unmatched junction bases: 5. CDR3 residues: CASSPQGTGVNEQFF. The DNA of the CDR3 is TGTGCCAGCTCACCCCAAGGGACAGGGGTCAATGAGCAGTTCTTC.

This chain links TRBV12-3 or TRBV12-4 with TRBJ2-3; TRBD2 matches at 12 bases. The length of the CDR3 is 16 residues. Trimming removed 5 bases from V and 1 base from J; junction bases left unmatched: 4. DNA of the CDR3: TGTGCCAGCAGTCCACTAGCGGGAGGCGGCACAGATACGCAGTATTTT. It translates to CASSPLAGGGTDTQYF.

The genes are TRBV27 and TRBJ2-1; unclear D gene. The length of the CDR3 is 13 residues. The germline V and J ends were trimmed by 3 bases and 3 bases, with 6 bases remaining between them. Per the germline V gene, CDR1 is MNHEY and CDR2 is SMNVEV (reference sequence). The CDR3 DNA is TGTGCCAGCAGTTTGATATACTACAATGAGCAGTTCTTC. Protein: CASSLIYYNEQFF.

This clonotype was picked up a small number of times. This rearrangement joins TRBV2 to TRBJ1-2; D unclear. CDR1 and CDR2 from the germline V gene are SNHLY and FYNNEI. Trimming removed 8 bases from V and 2 bases from J, with 9 bases in between. The CDR3 length is 12 residues. CDR3 amino acids: CASPLVNYGYTF. CDR3 in DNA: TGTGCCAGCCCTCTGGTGAACTATGGCTACACCTTC.

In this sample, this clonotype turned up many times. The CDR3, as DNA: TGCAGTGCTTTAGGGGGCAATCAGCCCCAGCATTTT. Translated, it gives CSALGGNQPQHF. The V gene is TRBV20-1, the J gene TRBJ1-5; a weak D match, TRBD1 (5 bases). The V and J ends lost 5 bases and 2 bases respectively, with 7 bases between them. This CDR3 has 12 residues. Germline-derived CDR1 and CDR2 are DFQATT and SNEGSKA (reference sequence).

The chain carries TRBV29-1 and TRBJ1-1; D is perhaps TRBD1 (5 bases). The CDR3 runs 14 residues. Trimming pared 5 bases from V and 0 bases from J, leaving 13 bases between. CDR1 SQVTM and CDR2 ANQGSEA come from the germline V gene. CDR3 loop: CSVTRGSMNTEAFF. CDR3 DNA sequence: TGCAGCGTTACACGGGGGAGTATGAACACTGAAGCTTTCTTT.

The chain joins TRBV4-3 to TRBJ2-7; 10 nucleotides agree with TRBD1. This CDR3 comprises 17 residues. Trimming at V came to 2 bases and at J to 2 bases, leaving 9 bases not matched to a gene. In germline, CDR1 is LGHNA, CDR2 YSLEER. The CDR3 DNA reads TGCGCCAGCAGCCAATCAACCGGGACAGGGGTTACCTACGAGCAGTACTTC. Amino acids: CASSQSTGTGVTYEQYF.

The chain is built from TRBV12-3 or TRBV12-4 and TRBJ2-3; D remains ambiguous. V was shortened by 1 base and J by 4 bases, with 6 bases between the two germline ends. This CDR3 is 13 amino acids long. The CDR3 loop is CASSLGAADTQYF. CDR3 sequence (DNA): TGTGCCAGCAGTTTAGGGGCCGCAGATACGCAGTATTTT.

The genes are TRBV4-3 and TRBJ1-2; D is ambiguous. Trimming stripped 1 base from V and 4 bases from J, with 13 bases between. Looked up from germline, CDR1 is LGHNA and CDR2 is YSLEER. There are 15 residues in the CDR3. CDR3 in DNA: TGCGCCAGCAGCCAAGGGGTGCTGGGATCCTATGGCTACACCTTC. Its translation: CASSQGVLGSYGYTF.

V usage is TRBV5-1 and J usage is TRBJ2-5; no reliable D call. V shed 1 base and J shed 4 bases, with 14 bases lying between them. The germline V gene encodes CDR1 SGHRS and CDR2 YFSETQ. The CDR3 contains 15 residues. The CDR3: CASSLTQAILETQYF. CDR3 nucleotides: TGCGCCAGCAGCTTGACCCAGGCGATCCTAGAGACCCAGTACTTC.

J is TRBJ2-5 and V is TRBV28; maybe TRBD2 (5 bases). Trimming shortened V by 6 bases and J by 5 bases, and 7 bases separated the two germline ends. CDR3 length equals 11 residues. Germline assignment: CDR1 MDHEN and CDR2 SYDVKM. As DNA, the CDR3 is TGTGCCAGCAGGAGGGTGGAGACCCAGTACTTC. This codes for CASRRVETQYF.

This clonotype was seen more than once but under ten times. The chain couples TRBV10-3 to TRBJ1-5, with TRBD1 matching over 8 bases. The germline V gene encodes CDR1 ENHRY and CDR2 SYGVKD. V lost 5 bases to trimming and J lost 0 bases; unmatched junction nucleotides: 3. This CDR3 has 15 amino acids. CDR3 protein: CAISKTGDSNQPQHF. The CDR3 DNA follows: TGTGCCATCAGTAAGACAGGGGATAGCAATCAGCCCCAGCATTTT.

The chain carries TRBV24-1 and TRBJ1-2; tentatively, D is TRBD1 (5 bases). Germline V gives CDR1 KGHDR, CDR2 SFDVKD. This CDR3 region has 14 residues. Trimming removed 5 bases at V and 5 bases at J, with 14 bases between. CDR3 sequence (DNA): TGTGCCACCAGTGGGCAGGGCAGGGCGTATGGCTACACCTTC. Translated: CATSGQGRAYGYTF.